The 15 T cell receptor beta chains reported below all come from one sample, sequenced in a study of T cell changes during pregnancy in multiple sclerosis (dated by TCRdb to about 2019). Preparation of the library involved the immunoSEQ multiplex PCR assay. The immuneACCESS repertoire file appears here via TCRdb, limited to in-frame rearrangements. These files lack a portion of the clones; in checked studies, under half of the deficit traces to unresolved V genes, and the cause of the others is not known. The sample table records around 80,000 clones; 92% of these occur just once. Of the sample, 2.6% falls within the top ten clones. Sequencing was performed on peripheral blood, taken before pregnancy. The receptor source for this set is a female donor with multiple sclerosis, enrolled in a pregnancy study.

The V gene is TRBV27, the J gene TRBJ2-7; D is possibly TRBD1 (6 bases). Trimming removed 6 bases from V and 1 base from J, with 16 bases in between. CDR3 length: 15 residues. Germline V gives CDR1 MNHEY, CDR2 SMNVEV (reference sequence). CDR3 nucleotides: TGTGCCAGCAGCCTCGGACGAAGGGGGTCCTACGAGCAGTACTTC. This translates into CASSLGRRGSYEQYF.

CDR3 sequence (DNA): TGTGCCAGCGGGGAGCGAGACGGGTTCCGGGAGCTGTTTTTT. It yields the protein CASGERDGFRELFF. V is TRBV2 and J is TRBJ2-2; possibly TRBD2 for D (5 bases). Trimming pared 8 bases from V and 9 bases from J, leaving 19 bases between. Germline CDR1 SNHLY, CDR2 FYNNEI. This CDR3 comprises 14 residues. The complete variable domain, with remaining parts taken from reference TRBV2 and TRBJ2-2, reads EPEVTQTPSHQVTQMGQEVILRCVPISNHLYFYWYRQILGQKVEFLVSFYNNEISEKSEIFDDQFSVERPDGSNFTLKIRSTKLEDSAMYFCASGERDGFRELFFGEGSRLTVL.

The chain combines TRBV27 with TRBJ1-1, with a possible D match to TRBD1 (5 bases). Germline V lookup: CDR1 MNHEY, CDR2 SMNVEV (reference sequence). The CDR3 is 14 residues long. Trimming took 3 bases from V and 1 from J, leaving 9 bases between them. The CDR3 DNA reads as TGTGCCAGCAGTTTCCGGGGGGGGAACACTGAAGCTTTCTTT. The encoded protein is CASSFRGGNTEAFF.

V and J are TRBV19 and TRBJ1-5; D is uncertain. The V gene lost 3 bases and the J gene lost 9 bases, with 12 bases spanning the gap. Germline-derived CDR1 and CDR2 are LNHDA and SQIVND (reference sequence). The CDR3 covers 13 residues. In DNA form, the CDR3 reads TGTGCCAGTAGTATCCCCCCAGGTCCGCCCCAGCATTTT. Protein product: CASSIPPGPPQHF.

The rearrangement uses TRBV5-4 and TRBJ2-3, with 11 positions matching TRBD1. The CDR3 is 14 amino acids. J lost 6 bases, V lost 7 bases, and 7 bases had no gene match. Germline-derived CDR1 and CDR2 are SGHNT and YYREEE (reference sequence). DNA of the CDR3: TGTGCCAGCCGGACAGGGGGCCTTATGGATACGCAGTATTTT. Amino acids: CASRTGGLMDTQYF. Looking up the rest from reference TRBV5-4 and TRBJ2-3 gives the full variable domain: ETGVTQSPTHLIKTRGQQVTLRCSSQSGHNTVSWYQQALGQGPQFIFQYYREEENGRGNFPPRFSGLQFPNYSSELNVNALELDDSALYLCASRTGGLMDTQYFGPGTRLTVL.

This sequence joins TRBV28 and TRBJ2-1; no reliable D call. Trimming removed 2 bases from V and 0 bases from J, with 8 bases in between. This CDR3 spans 15 amino acids. Germline assignment: CDR1 MDHEN and CDR2 SYDVKM. The CDR3 nucleotides read TGTGCCAGCAGTTTACGCGGTAGCTCCTACAATGAGCAGTTCTTC. Translating gives CASSLRGSSYNEQFF. The full variable domain, rest sourced from reference TRBV28 and TRBJ2-1, is DVKVTQSSRYLVKRTGEKVFLECVQDMDHENMFWYRQDPGLGLRLIYFSYDVKMKEKGDIPEGYSVSREKKERFSLILESASTNQTSMYLCASSLRGSSYNEQFFGPGTRLTVL.

This chain connects TRBV29-1 to TRBJ2-7; 9 bases line up with TRBD1. Germline lookup yields CDR1 SQVTM and CDR2 ANQGSEA. This CDR3 is 13 amino acids long. The junction had 7 bases not matched to a gene; V was cut back by 3 bases and J by 7 bases. CDR3 sequence reads: CSVEWTGAKEQYF. The CDR3 bases are TGCAGCGTTGAGTGGACAGGGGCTAAAGAGCAGTACTTC.

The CDR3 DNA reads TGTGCCAGCAGCGCTTCTAGCGGCCGACACGAGCAGTACTTC. It codes for CASSASSGRHEQYF. The genes are TRBV9 and TRBJ2-7, with 7 bases matching TRBD2. The CDR3 runs 14 residues. The V and J ends lost 3 bases and 5 bases, in that order; junction bases with no gene match: 8. Per the germline V gene, CDR1 is SGDLS and CDR2 is YYNGEE. The whole variable domain, remainder taken from reference TRBV9 and TRBJ2-7, is DSGVTQTPKHLITATGQRVTLRCSPRSGDLSVYWYQQSLDQGLQFLIQYYNGEERAKGNILERFSAQQFPDLHSELNLSSLELGDSALYFCASSASSGRHEQYFGPGTRLTVT.

The rearrangement uses TRBV7-9 and TRBJ2-1; no reliable D call. The germline V and J ends were trimmed by 6 bases and 0 bases, with 12 bases remaining between them. The germline V gene encodes CDR1 SEHNR and CDR2 FQNEAQ (reference sequence). CDR3 length: 15 residues. CDR3 amino acids: CASSMSESSYNEQFF. The CDR3 DNA sequence: TGTGCCAGCAGTATGAGCGAGAGCTCCTACAATGAGCAGTTCTTC.

The rearrangement links TRBV27 to TRBJ2-7, with D perhaps matching TRBD2 (6 bases). The germline V gene has CDR1 MNHEY and CDR2 SMNVEV (reference sequence). The CDR3 contains 14 residues. V gave up 4 bases and J gave up 2 bases, with 12 bases separating them. The CDR3 nucleotides read TGTGCCAGCAGTTCTAGCGTTGGTCCCTACGAGCAGTACTTC. It is translated as CASSSSVGPYEQYF.

V is TRBV19 and J is TRBJ2-1; TRBD1 matches at 9 bases. The germline gives CDR1 LNHDA, CDR2 SQIVND (reference sequence). V dropped 6 bases and J dropped 11; count of bases not matched to a gene: 14. CDR3 length equals 15 residues. The CDR3 DNA is TGTGCCAGTAGCGCGACAGGGGGGCCCTCAATGAAGCAGTTCTTC. Protein sequence: CASSATGGPSMKQFF. Full variable domain (missing parts from reference TRBV19 and TRBJ2-1): DGGITQSPKYLFRKEGQNVTLSCEQNLNHDAMYWYRQDPGQGLRLIYYSQIVNDFQKGDIAEGYSVSREKKESFPLTVTSAQKNPTAFYLCASSATGGPSMKQFFGPGTRLTVL.

The chain recombines TRBV18 with TRBJ2-5; 11 bases align to TRBD2. The ends lost 5 bases at V and 4 bases at J; junction bases unmatched: 6. CDR3 length: 15 residues. Per the germline V gene, CDR1 is KGHSH and CDR2 is LQKENI. The CDR3, as DNA: TGTGCCAGCTCAAGATTCACTAGCGGGAGAGAGACCCAGTACTTC. It codes for CASSRFTSGRETQYF.

This chain uses TRBV28 with TRBJ1-1, with unresolved D. The CDR3 consists of 14 residues. Deletions cut 1 base from V and 4 bases from J, with 10 bases between. Germline V gene sequence: CDR1 MDHEN, CDR2 SYDVKM. The CDR3 nucleotides read TGTGCCAGCAGTTTATTAAAATCGGGCACTGAAGCTTTCTTT. Protein sequence: CASSLLKSGTEAFF.

The chain is built from TRBV28 and TRBJ2-1; 8 bases line up with TRBD2. The CDR3 length is 15 residues. Germline V gene data show CDR1 as MDHEN and CDR2 as SYDVKM. V was clipped by 3 bases and J by 7 bases; unmatched bases: 8. The CDR3 DNA is TGTGCCAGCAGTTTCACGCTAGCGGGTATGAATGAGCAGTTCTTC. Encoded protein: CASSFTLAGMNEQFF.

V gene TRBV19 combines with J gene TRBJ1-2; 10 bases are a match to TRBD1. Germline lookup yields CDR1 LNHDA and CDR2 SQIVND (reference sequence). The V and J ends lost 6 bases and 7 bases, in that order; junction bases with no gene match: 11. The CDR3 extends over 15 amino acids. The CDR3 coding sequence is TGTGCCAGTAGCCTACCCGACAGGGGGCGGAGTGGCTACACCTTC. It translates to CASSLPDRGRSGYTF.